These 31 T cell receptor beta chains were sequenced from one sample in a study of cytomegalovirus exposure and HLA in healthy donors. 13 Jbeta primers and 60 Vbeta primers were used for the PCR. The method was immunoSEQ multiplex PCR; TCRdb's version includes in-frame clones alone and lacks a portion of them. The listing contains some 60,000 clones. Sequencing was carried out using PBMCs. The receptor set was obtained from a young man in good health and CMV-seropositive.

V is TRBV1 and J is TRBJ2-3; the table's D call of TRBD2 was not tested on the DNA. TRBV1 is a pseudogene locus. The CDR3 covers 19 residues. Written as DNA, the CDR3 is TGCACCAGCAGCCAAGGGATAATAGCGGGGTGGACTAGCACAGATACGCAGTATTTT. This codes for CTSSQGIIAGWTSTDTQYF.

V usage is TRBV7-9 and J usage is TRBJ2-7; TRBD1 matches at 9 bases. CDR1 and CDR2 (germline): SEHNR, FQNEAQ (reference sequence). The trim removed 1 base at V and 3 bases at J, leaving 4 bases unmatched. The CDR3 runs 15 residues. This CDR3 reads CASSLVQGAVYEQYF. CDR3 DNA: TGTGCCAGCAGCTTAGTACAGGGGGCGGTCTACGAGCAGTACTTC.

This chain connects TRBV5-1 to TRBJ2-1, with 10 bases identical to TRBD2. With V trimmed by 4 bases and J by 5 bases, 6 bases remained unmatched. Looked up from germline, CDR1 is SGHRS and CDR2 is YFSETQ. The CDR3 sequence is 15 residues long. The CDR3 DNA reads as TGCGCCAGCAGCCCAGGGACTAGCGCCCACAATGAGCAGTTCTTC. This codes for CASSPGTSAHNEQFF.

The gene calls are TRBV14 and TRBJ1-1, with D unclear. The CDR3 contains 13 residues. Trimming pared 4 bases from V and 4 bases from J, leaving 10 bases between. Germline CDR1 SGHDN, CDR2 FVKESK. The CDR3 DNA follows: TGTGCCAGCAGCCTCTTAAGGAGCACTGAAGCTTTCTTT. The encoded protein is CASSLLRSTEAFF.

This chain joins TRBV6-4 and TRBJ2-3; 9 positions match TRBD1. The V gene end was trimmed by 3 bases and the J gene end by 6 bases; junction bases not matched to a gene: 4. Germline lookup yields CDR1 MRHNA and CDR2 SNTAGT. The CDR3 runs 14 residues. CDR3 sequence reads: CASSETGGADTQYF. The CDR3 bases are TGTGCCAGCAGTGAAACAGGGGGCGCGGATACGCAGTATTTT.

The gene calls are TRBV15 and TRBJ2-7, with no clear D. The V end lost 3 bases, the J end lost 2 bases, and 8 bases lay between the germline ends. The germline V gene encodes CDR1 LNHNV and CDR2 YYDKDF (reference sequence). The length of the CDR3 is 13 residues. The CDR3: CATSRASAYEQYF. The CDR3 bases are TGTGCCACCAGCAGGGCGAGCGCCTACGAGCAGTACTTC.

The chain carries TRBV9 and TRBJ2-2, with D tentatively TRBD1 (6 bases). From germline, CDR1 is SGDLS and CDR2 YYNGEE. This CDR3 contains 17 residues. Trimming left V 5 bases short and J 5 bases short, with 22 bases between. CDR3 amino acids: CASSQDLRWGRTGELFF. The CDR3 coding sequence is TGTGCCAGCAGTCAAGACCTCAGGTGGGGGCGTACCGGGGAGCTGTTTTTT. Together with reference TRBV9 and TRBJ2-2, the CDR3 gives the full variable domain: DSGVTQTPKHLITATGQRVTLRCSPRSGDLSVYWYQQSLDQGLQFLIQYYNGEERAKGNILERFSAQQFPDLHSELNLSSLELGDSALYFCASSQDLRWGRTGELFFGEGSRLTVL.

The rearrangement joins TRBV7-3 to TRBJ2-7, with D possibly TRBD1 on 6 matching bases. The CDR3 consists of 15 residues. Trimming took off 5 bases at V and 2 bases at J, with 16 bases between the two ends. The germline CDR1 and CDR2 sequences are SGHTA and FQGTGA. CDR3 nucleotide sequence: TGTGCCAGCAGCCAGAGACAGGCATCCACCTACGAGCAGTACTTC. It specifies CASSQRQASTYEQYF.

Note on this clone: Mismatch with germline at one junction end may stem from a read error. The chain combines TRBV5-1 with TRBJ2-5; 10 positions agree with TRBD1. In germline, CDR1 is SGHRS, CDR2 YFSETQ. CDR3 length: 15 amino acids. CDR3 loop: CASSNPDRGEENQYF. In DNA form, the CDR3 reads TGCGCCAGCAGCAACCCGGACAGGGGGGAAGAGAACCAGTACTTC.

The rearrangement uses TRBV4-2 and TRBJ1-2, with 7 bases identical to TRBD1. The J segment lost 5 bases and the V segment lost 4 bases, leaving 10 bases of the junction unmatched. From germline, CDR1 is LGHNA and CDR2 YNFKEQ. The CDR3 loop spans 15 amino acids. In nucleotides, the CDR3 is TGTGCCAGCAGCCGACAGAGGGACAGTCTTTATGGCTACACCTTC. Protein: CASSRQRDSLYGYTF.

This chain uses TRBV6-1 with TRBJ2-2, with D perhaps matching TRBD2 (6 bases). The CDR3 spans 14 residues. Trimming stripped 5 bases from V and 7 bases from J, with 14 bases between. The germline V gene encodes CDR1 MNHNS and CDR2 SASEGT. This CDR3 is CASSTGLVGGELFF. The CDR3 nucleotides are TGTGCCAGCAGTACGGGACTTGTCGGCGGGGAGCTGTTTTTT.

The chain has TRBV9 and TRBJ1-2; TRBD1 matches at 11 bases. The CDR3 totals 17 residues. V lost 3 bases and J lost 3; bases outside the gene matches: 10. Germline V gene sequence: CDR1 SGDLS, CDR2 YYNGEE. DNA of the CDR3: TGTGCCAGCAGCGCGGCCGGGACAGGGGGGAGAGACTATGGCTACACCTTC. It encodes CASSAAGTGGRDYGYTF.

This sequence joins TRBV5-8 and TRBJ1-5, with unresolved D. Germline V gene lookup returns CDR1 SGHTS and CDR2 YDEGEE. The CDR3 loop spans 15 amino acids. V was trimmed by 1 base and J by 0 bases, leaving 8 bases between them. The CDR3: CASSLNLYSNQPQHF. As DNA, the CDR3 is TGTGCCAGCAGCTTGAATCTTTATAGCAATCAGCCCCAGCATTTT. Supplemented by reference TRBV5-8 and TRBJ1-5, the full variable domain reads EAGVTQSPTHLIKTRGQQATLRCSPISGHTSVYWYQQALGLGLQFLLWYDEGEERNRGNFPPRFSGRQFPNYSSELNVNALELEDSALYLCASSLNLYSNQPQHFGDGTRLSIL.

For the CDR3, the DNA is TGTGCCTGGACCCAGGGGATGAACACTGAAGCTTTCTTT. Its translation is CAWTQGMNTEAFF. The genes are TRBV30 and TRBJ1-1; D is perhaps TRBD1 (6 bases). This CDR3 contains 13 residues. The germline V and J ends were trimmed by 4 bases and 0 bases, with 9 bases remaining between them. From germline, CDR1 is GTSNPN and CDR2 SVGIG (reference sequence).

The chain is built from TRBV18 and TRBJ2-7; maybe TRBD1 (6 bases). Trimming stripped 2 bases from V and 2 bases from J, with 16 bases between. In germline, CDR1 is KGHSH, CDR2 LQKENI. The CDR3 extends over 16 amino acids. The CDR3 DNA follows: TGTGCCAGCTCACCAATGAGCAGGGGAGCGGCCTACGAGCAGTACTTC. It translates to CASSPMSRGAAYEQYF.

The genes are TRBV7-6 and TRBJ1-1; D not certain. The CDR3 length is 13 residues. The V and J ends lost 5 bases and 4 bases respectively, with 11 bases between them. The V gene's germline CDR1 is SGHVS and CDR2 FNYEAQ. CDR3 coding DNA: TGTGCCAGCAGCCGTAGCCGGGGCACTGAAGCTTTCTTT. Its translation is CASSRSRGTEAFF.

The chain employs TRBV29-1 and TRBJ2-5; 8 nucleotides match TRBD2. The CDR3 sequence is 12 residues long. The J segment lost 5 bases and the V segment lost 3 bases, leaving 2 bases of the junction unmatched. Germline V gene data show CDR1 as SQVTM and CDR2 as ANQGSEA. CDR3 amino acids: CSVEGLGETQYF. In DNA form, the CDR3 reads TGCAGCGTTGAGGGACTAGGGGAGACCCAGTACTTC.

A remark on this clone: The junction and the germline gene differ at one end; a read error may be behind it. The chain has TRBV12-5 and TRBJ2-5, with unresolved D. Germline V gene data show CDR1 as LGHNT and CDR2 as FRNRAP. The CDR3 is made up of 11 amino acids. The DNA for the CDR3 is TGTGCTAGTGCCAAGCAAGAGAACCAGTACTTC. As protein: CASAKQENQYF.

CDR3 coding DNA: TGTGCCAGCAGCTATGGACAGCAGAATTCACCCCTCCACTTT. It encodes CASSYGQQNSPLHF. The chain uses TRBV11-1 and TRBJ1-6; the D gene is possibly TRBD1 (6 bases). Trimming pared 4 bases from V and 7 bases from J, leaving 11 bases between. The germline V gene encodes CDR1 SGHAT and CDR2 FQDESV (reference sequence). There are 14 residues in the CDR3.

The chain recombines TRBV4-1 with TRBJ1-3; unclear D gene. V was trimmed by 2 bases and J by 4 bases, leaving 6 bases between them. The V gene's germline CDR1 is MGHRA and CDR2 YSYEKL. CDR3 length: 13 amino acids. CDR3 nucleotides: TGCGCCAGCAGCCAAACCAGGGGAAACACCATATATTTT. It yields the protein CASSQTRGNTIYF.

V usage is TRBV6-1 and J usage is TRBJ1-5, with 7 bases matching TRBD1. This CDR3 comprises 13 residues. The trim removed 6 bases at V and 5 bases at J, leaving 4 bases unmatched. The germline V gene has CDR1 MNHNS and CDR2 SASEGT. CDR3 amino acids: CASSSDRDQPQHF. The CDR3 region has the DNA TGTGCCAGCAGCTCCGACAGGGATCAGCCCCAGCATTTT.

The chain joins TRBV18 to TRBJ1-1; D is unclear. CDR1 is KGHSH, CDR2 LQKENI, per germline. The CDR3 has 14 residues. The V gene lost 2 bases and the J gene lost 9 bases, with 16 bases spanning the gap. The CDR3 DNA is TGTGCCAGCTCACCAGGGTATTCCACAGTTCAAGCTTTCTTT. It codes for CASSPGYSTVQAFF.

In regard to this clone: Other nucleotide sequences in the sample specify the same CDR3. The chain carries TRBV27 and TRBJ2-7; TRBD1 is a possible D gene (5 bases). Germline-derived CDR1 and CDR2 are MNHEY and SMNVEV (reference sequence). Trimming took 1 base from V and 0 from J, leaving 7 bases between them. The CDR3 extends over 14 amino acids. The CDR3 sequence: CASSLLQGSYEQYF. DNA for the CDR3: TGTGCCAGCAGTTTATTGCAGGGCTCCTACGAGCAGTACTTC.

V gene TRBV18 combines with J gene TRBJ2-2, with D possibly being TRBD1 (6 bases). Germline loops: CDR1 KGHSH, CDR2 LQKENI. V dropped 6 bases and J dropped 0 bases, with 20 bases sitting between them. The CDR3 extends over 18 amino acids. The CDR3 bases are TGTGCCAGCTCGCCGTCGGGATCGACAGGAGCGAACACCGGGGAGCTGTTTTTT. Its translation is CASSPSGSTGANTGELFF. The full variable domain, with the rest looked up from reference TRBV18 and TRBJ2-2, is NAGVMQNPRHLVRRRGQEARLRCSPMKGHSHVYWYRQLPEEGLKFMVYLQKENIIDESGMPKERFSAEFPKEGPSILRIQQVVRGDSAAYFCASSPSGSTGANTGELFFGEGSRLTVL.

V is TRBV30 and J is TRBJ2-2; 7 bases match TRBD1. The CDR3 consists of 15 residues. The trim removed 0 bases at V and 5 bases at J, leaving 6 bases unmatched. CDR1 and CDR2 (germline): GTSNPN, SVGIG (reference sequence). DNA for the CDR3: TGTGCCTGGAGTGTAAGGGACAGAACTACCGGGGAGCTGTTTTTT. Translated, it gives CAWSVRDRTTGELFF. The whole variable domain, filled in from reference TRBV30 and TRBJ2-2, reads SQTIHQWPATLVQPVGSPLSLECTVEGTSNPNLYWYRQAAGRGLQLLFYSVGIGQISSEVPQNLSASRPQDRQFILSSKKLLLSDSGFYLCAWSVRDRTTGELFFGEGSRLTVL.

This chain links TRBV5-1 with TRBJ2-3; 8 bases match TRBD2. Trimming at V came to 2 bases and at J to 3 bases, leaving 5 bases not matched to a gene. CDR1 is SGHRS and CDR2 is YFSETQ in the germline V gene. The CDR3 spans 15 residues. CDR3 nucleotide sequence: TGCGCCAGCAGCTTCAGCGGGAGTCTAACAGATACGCAGTATTTT. This encodes CASSFSGSLTDTQYF.

The genes are TRBV29-1 and TRBJ2-7; TRBD2 might be the D (7 bases). V lost 7 bases, J lost 2 bases, and 27 bases lay in between. The V gene's germline CDR1 is SQVTM and CDR2 ANQGSEA. The CDR3 has 17 residues. The CDR3 loop reads CSALDSRGIGGPYEQYF. CDR3 bases: TGCAGCGCTTTGGACAGCCGGGGCATCGGGGGGCCCTACGAGCAGTACTTC.

V usage is TRBV6-5 and J usage is TRBJ2-7, with no clear D. CDR1 is MNHEY, CDR2 SVGAGI, per germline. CDR3 length: 14 residues. Trimming took off 0 bases at V and 2 bases at J, with 8 bases between the two ends. The CDR3 DNA follows: TGTGCCAGCAGTTACTCCCCTGGGCCCTACGAGCAGTACTTC. Translating gives CASSYSPGPYEQYF.

For this clone: At one of its ends the junction is not consistent with the germline gene, which may arise from a read error. J is TRBJ1-4 and V is TRBV6-1; no clear D gene. The V gene's germline CDR1 is MNHNS and CDR2 SASEGT. The CDR3 extends over 14 amino acids. The CDR3 protein is CASSEFLDSTQSSF. The CDR3 DNA reads as TGTGCCAGCAGTGAGTTTCTTGATAGTACCCAATCTTCCTTT.

The chain carries TRBV19 and TRBJ1-2, with D possibly matching TRBD1 (5 bases). The CDR3 runs 13 residues. Germline lookup yields CDR1 LNHDA and CDR2 SQIVND (reference sequence). The V end was cut by 7 bases, the J end by 8 bases, with 17 bases between. This CDR3 reads CASTLGGARGYTF. DNA for the CDR3: TGTGCCAGTACCCTAGGCGGGGCGCGGGGCTACACCTTC.

The chain uses TRBV27 and TRBJ2-3; 12 nucleotides line up with TRBD1. Germline loops: CDR1 MNHEY, CDR2 SMNVEV (reference sequence). The V gene end was trimmed by 6 bases and the J gene end by 2 bases; junction bases not matched to a gene: 12. The length of the CDR3 is 18 residues. The CDR3 is CASRPGTGGFEYTDTQYF. CDR3 bases: TGTGCCAGCAGACCCGGGACAGGGGGCTTCGAGTACACAGATACGCAGTATTTT.